This TCR beta chain came from a study of Graves' ophthalmopathy and Graves' hyperthyroidism. Amplification of the TCR beta CDR3 regions used RNA transcripts (as template). HTBI-primed first-round RT-PCR preceded second-round multiplex PCR. TCRdb recomputed calls from the multiplex PCR reads with MiXCR, one row per CDR3 protein. The sample shows 200,000 to 250,000 distinct CDR3 sequences, roughly 21% of them seen only once. Moderate-to-severe activity, with CAS ≥3, NOSPECS ≥4 and duration under 3 months, characterized the donors with ophthalmopathy. Certain patients, namely those with other autoimmune diseases, uncontrolled infections, pregnancy or lactation, were excluded. Out of around 9.7 ml of fresh peripheral blood, PBMCs were obtained. Germline V gives CDR1 KGHDR, CDR2 SFDVKD. J gave up 0 bases and V 8 bases, and 8 bases lay outside the gene matches. The CDR3 length is 17 residues.

The chain employs TRBV24-1 and TRBJ2-1; 11 bases match TRBD2. The sample comprised peripheral blood. The receptor comes from a woman between 45 and 65 years old with Graves' ophthalmopathy. The CDR3 bases are TGTGCCACCACCGGGACTAGCGGCACTAGCTCCTACAATGAGCAGTTCTTC. Translated, it gives CATTGTSGTSSYNEQFF.